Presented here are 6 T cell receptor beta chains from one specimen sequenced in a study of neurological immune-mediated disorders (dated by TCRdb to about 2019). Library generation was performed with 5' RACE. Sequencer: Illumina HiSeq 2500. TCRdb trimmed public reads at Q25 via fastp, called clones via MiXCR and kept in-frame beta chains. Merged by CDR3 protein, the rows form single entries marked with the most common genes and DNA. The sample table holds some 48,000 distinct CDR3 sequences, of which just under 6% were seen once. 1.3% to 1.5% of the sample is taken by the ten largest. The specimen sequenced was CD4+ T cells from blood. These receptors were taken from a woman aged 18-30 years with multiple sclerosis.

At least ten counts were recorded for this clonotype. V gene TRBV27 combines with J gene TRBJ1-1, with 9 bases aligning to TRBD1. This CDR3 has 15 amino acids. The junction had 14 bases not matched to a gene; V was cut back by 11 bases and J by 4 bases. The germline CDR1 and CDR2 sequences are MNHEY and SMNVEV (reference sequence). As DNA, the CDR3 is TGTGCCTCGCGGGTACAGGGGGCGAGGGGCACTGAAGCTTTCTTT. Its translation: CASRVQGARGTEAFF.

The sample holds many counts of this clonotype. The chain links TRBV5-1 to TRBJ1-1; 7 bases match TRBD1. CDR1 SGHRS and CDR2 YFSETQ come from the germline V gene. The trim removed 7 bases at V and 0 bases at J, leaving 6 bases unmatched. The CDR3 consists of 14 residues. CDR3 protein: CASFEGQVNTEAFF. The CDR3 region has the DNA TGCGCCAGCTTCGAAGGACAGGTGAACACTGAAGCTTTCTTT.

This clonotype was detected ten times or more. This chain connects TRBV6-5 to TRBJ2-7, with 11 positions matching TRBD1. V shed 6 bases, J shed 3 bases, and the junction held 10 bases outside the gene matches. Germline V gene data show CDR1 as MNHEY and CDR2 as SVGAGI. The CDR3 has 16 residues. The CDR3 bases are TGTGCCAGCAGCCCGTCGACCGGGACAGGGGGCTACGAGCAGTACTTC. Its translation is CASSPSTGTGGYEQYF.

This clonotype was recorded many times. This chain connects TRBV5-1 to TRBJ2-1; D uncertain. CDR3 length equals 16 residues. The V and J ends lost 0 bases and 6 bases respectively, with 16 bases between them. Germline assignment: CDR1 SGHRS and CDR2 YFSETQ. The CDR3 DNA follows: TGCGCCAGCAGCTTGGGGTTTTATGGCAGATTCAATGAGCAGTTCTTC. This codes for CASSLGFYGRFNEQFF.

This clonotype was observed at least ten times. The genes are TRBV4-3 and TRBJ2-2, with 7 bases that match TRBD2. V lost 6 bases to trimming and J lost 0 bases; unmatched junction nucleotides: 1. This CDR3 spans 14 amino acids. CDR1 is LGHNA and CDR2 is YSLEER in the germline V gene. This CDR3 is CASRTSTNTGELFF. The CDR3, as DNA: TGCGCCAGCAGGACTAGCACGAACACCGGGGAGCTGTTTTTT.

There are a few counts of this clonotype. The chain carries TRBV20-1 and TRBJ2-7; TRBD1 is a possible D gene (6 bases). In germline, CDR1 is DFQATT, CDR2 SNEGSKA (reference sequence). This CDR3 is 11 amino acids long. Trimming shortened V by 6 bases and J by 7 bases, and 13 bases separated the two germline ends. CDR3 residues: CSAGGTGEQYV. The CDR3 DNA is TGCAGTGCCGGCGGAACAGGGGAGCAGTACGTC.